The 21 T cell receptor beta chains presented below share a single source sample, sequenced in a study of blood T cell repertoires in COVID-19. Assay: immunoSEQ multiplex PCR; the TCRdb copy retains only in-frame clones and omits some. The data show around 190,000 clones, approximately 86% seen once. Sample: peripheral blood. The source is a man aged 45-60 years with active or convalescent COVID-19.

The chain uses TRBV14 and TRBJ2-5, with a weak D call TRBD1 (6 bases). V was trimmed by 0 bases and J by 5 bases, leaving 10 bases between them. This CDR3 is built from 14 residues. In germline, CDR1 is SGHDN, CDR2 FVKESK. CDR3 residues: CASSQDPGVETQYF. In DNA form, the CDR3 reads TGTGCCAGCAGCCAAGATCCAGGGGTCGAGACCCAGTACTTC.

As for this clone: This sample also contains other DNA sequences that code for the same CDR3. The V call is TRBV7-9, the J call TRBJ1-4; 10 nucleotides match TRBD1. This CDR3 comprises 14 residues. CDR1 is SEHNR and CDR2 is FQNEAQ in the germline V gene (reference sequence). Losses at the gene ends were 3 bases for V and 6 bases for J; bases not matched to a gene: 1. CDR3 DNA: TGTGCCAGCAGCTTGGGGACAGGGGATGAAAAACTGTTTTTT. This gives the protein CASSLGTGDEKLFF.

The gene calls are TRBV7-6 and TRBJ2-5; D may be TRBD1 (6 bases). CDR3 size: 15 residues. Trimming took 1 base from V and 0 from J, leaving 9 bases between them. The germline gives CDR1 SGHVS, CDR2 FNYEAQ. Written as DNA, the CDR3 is TGTGCCAGCAGCTTAGGTCAGGGGAACCAAGAGACCCAGTACTTC. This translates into CASSLGQGNQETQYF. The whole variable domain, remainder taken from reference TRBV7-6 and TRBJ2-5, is GAGVSQSPRYKVTKRGQDVALRCDPISGHVSLYWYRQALGQGPEFLTYFNYEAQQDKSGLPNDRFSAERPEGSISTLTIQRTEQRDSAMYRCASSLGQGNQETQYFGPGTRLLVL.

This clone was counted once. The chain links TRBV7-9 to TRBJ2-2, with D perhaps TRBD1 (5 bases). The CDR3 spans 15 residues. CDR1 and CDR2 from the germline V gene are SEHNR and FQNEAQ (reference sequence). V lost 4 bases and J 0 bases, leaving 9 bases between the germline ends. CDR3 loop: CASSSPTANTGELFF. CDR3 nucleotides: TGTGCCAGCAGCTCTCCGACAGCGAACACCGGGGAGCTGTTTTTT.

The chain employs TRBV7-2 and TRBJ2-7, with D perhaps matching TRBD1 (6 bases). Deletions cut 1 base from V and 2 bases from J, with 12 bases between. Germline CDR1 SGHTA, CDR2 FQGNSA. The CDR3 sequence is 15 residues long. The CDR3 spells CASSLVQGPTYEQYF. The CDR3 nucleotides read TGTGCCAGCAGCTTAGTTCAGGGGCCCACCTACGAGCAGTACTTC.

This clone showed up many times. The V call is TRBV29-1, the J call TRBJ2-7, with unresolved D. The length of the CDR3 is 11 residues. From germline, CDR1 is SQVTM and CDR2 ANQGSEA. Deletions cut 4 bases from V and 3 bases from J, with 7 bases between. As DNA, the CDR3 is TGCAGCGTTGGAGACATCTACGAGCAGTACTTC. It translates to CSVGDIYEQYF.

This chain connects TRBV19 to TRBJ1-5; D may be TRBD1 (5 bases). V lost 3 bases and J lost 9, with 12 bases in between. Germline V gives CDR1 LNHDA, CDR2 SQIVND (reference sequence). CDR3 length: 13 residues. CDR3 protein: CASSIPGDRPQHF. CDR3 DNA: TGTGCCAGTAGTATCCCGGGGGACCGGCCCCAGCATTTT.

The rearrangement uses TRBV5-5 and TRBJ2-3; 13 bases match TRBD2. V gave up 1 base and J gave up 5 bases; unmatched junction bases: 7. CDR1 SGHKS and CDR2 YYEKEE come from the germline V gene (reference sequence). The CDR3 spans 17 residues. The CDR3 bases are TGTGCCAGCAGCTTGAAGACTAGCGGGAGGTTGGAAGATACGCAGTATTTT. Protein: CASSLKTSGRLEDTQYF.

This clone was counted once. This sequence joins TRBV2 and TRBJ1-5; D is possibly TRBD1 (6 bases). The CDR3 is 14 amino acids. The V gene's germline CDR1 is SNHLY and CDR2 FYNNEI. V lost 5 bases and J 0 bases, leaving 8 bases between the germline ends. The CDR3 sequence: CASSWTVSNQPQHF. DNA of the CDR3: TGTGCCAGCAGTTGGACAGTTAGCAATCAGCCCCAGCATTTT.

CDR3 in amino acids: CASSLQGALNSPLHF. CDR3 DNA sequence: TGTGCCAGCAGCTTGCAAGGGGCCTTAAATTCACCCCTCCACTTT. The gene calls are TRBV7-2 and TRBJ1-6, with a possible D match to TRBD1 (5 bases). The CDR3 spans 15 residues. V lost 3 bases and J 7 bases, leaving 13 bases between the germline ends. Germline loops: CDR1 SGHTA, CDR2 FQGNSA. Variable domain in full (rest from reference TRBV7-2 and TRBJ1-6): GAGVSQSPSNKVTEKGKDVELRCDPISGHTALYWYRQSLGQGLEFLIYFQGNSAPDKSGLPSDRFSAERTGGSVSTLTIQRTQQEDSAVYLCASSLQGALNSPLHFGNGTRLTVT.

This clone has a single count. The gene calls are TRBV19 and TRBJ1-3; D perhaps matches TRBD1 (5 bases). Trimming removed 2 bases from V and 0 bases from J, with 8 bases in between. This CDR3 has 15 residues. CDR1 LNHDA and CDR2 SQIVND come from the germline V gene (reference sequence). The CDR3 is CASSIPGNSGNTIYF. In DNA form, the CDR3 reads TGTGCCAGTAGTATACCAGGGAACTCTGGAAACACCATATATTTT. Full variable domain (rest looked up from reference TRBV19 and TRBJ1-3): DGGITQSPKYLFRKEGQNVTLSCEQNLNHDAMYWYRQDPGQGLRLIYYSQIVNDFQKGDIAEGYSVSREKKESFPLTVTSAQKNPTAFYLCASSIPGNSGNTIYFGEGSWLTVV.

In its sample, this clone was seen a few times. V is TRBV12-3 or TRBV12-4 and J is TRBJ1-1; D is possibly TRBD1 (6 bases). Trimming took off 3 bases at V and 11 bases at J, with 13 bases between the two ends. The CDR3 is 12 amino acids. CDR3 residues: CASSLGGRVAFF. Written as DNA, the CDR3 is TGTGCCAGCAGTTTGGGGGGGCGCGTCGCTTTCTTT.

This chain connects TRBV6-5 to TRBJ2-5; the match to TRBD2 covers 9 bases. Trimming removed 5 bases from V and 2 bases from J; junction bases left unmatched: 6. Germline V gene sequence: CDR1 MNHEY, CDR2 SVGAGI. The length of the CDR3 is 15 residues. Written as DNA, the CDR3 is TGTGCCAGCAGTAAGCCGACTAGCGGACAAGAGACCCAGTACTTC. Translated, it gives CASSKPTSGQETQYF.

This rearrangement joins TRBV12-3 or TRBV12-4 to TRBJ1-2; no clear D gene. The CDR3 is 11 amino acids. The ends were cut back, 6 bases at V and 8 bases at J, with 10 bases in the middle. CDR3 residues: CASRFAEGYTF. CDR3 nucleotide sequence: TGTGCCAGCAGATTCGCGGAGGGCTACACCTTC.

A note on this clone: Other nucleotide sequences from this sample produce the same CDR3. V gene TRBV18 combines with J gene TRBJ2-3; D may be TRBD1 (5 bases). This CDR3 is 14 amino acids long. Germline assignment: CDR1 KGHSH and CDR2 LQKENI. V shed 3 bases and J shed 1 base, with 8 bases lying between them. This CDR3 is CASSPRRGTDTQYF. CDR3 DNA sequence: TGTGCCAGCTCACCTCGCAGGGGCACAGATACGCAGTATTTT.

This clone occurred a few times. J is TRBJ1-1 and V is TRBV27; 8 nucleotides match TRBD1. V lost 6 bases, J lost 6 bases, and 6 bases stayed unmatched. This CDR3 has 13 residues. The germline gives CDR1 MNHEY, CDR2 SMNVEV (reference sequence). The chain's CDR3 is CASRDRGGSEAFF. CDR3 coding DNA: TGTGCCAGCAGAGACAGGGGTGGTTCTGAAGCTTTCTTT.

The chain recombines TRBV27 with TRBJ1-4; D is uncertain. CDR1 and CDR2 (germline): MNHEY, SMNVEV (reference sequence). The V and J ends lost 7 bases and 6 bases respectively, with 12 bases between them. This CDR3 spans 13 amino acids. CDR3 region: CASKGGIYEKLFF. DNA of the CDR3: TGTGCCAGCAAGGGAGGGATCTATGAAAAACTGTTTTTT.

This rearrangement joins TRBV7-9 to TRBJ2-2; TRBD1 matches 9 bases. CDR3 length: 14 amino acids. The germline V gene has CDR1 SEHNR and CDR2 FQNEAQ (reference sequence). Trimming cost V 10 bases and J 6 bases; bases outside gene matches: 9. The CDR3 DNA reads TGTGCCACAACAGGGGGCGTCGGGTCCGGGGAGCTGTTTTTT. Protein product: CATTGGVGSGELFF.

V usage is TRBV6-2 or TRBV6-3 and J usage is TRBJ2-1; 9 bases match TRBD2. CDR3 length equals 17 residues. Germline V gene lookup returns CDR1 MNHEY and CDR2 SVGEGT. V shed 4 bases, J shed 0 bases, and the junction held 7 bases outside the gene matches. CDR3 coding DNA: TGTGCCAGCAGTTTTCGCGGGGGGGCGAGCTCCTACAATGAGCAGTTCTTC. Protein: CASSFRGGASSYNEQFF.

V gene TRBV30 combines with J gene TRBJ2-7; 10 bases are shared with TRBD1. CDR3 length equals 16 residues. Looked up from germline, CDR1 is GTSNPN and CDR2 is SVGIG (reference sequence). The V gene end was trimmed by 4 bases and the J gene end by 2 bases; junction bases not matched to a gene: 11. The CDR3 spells CAWILPTGTGAYEQYF. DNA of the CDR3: TGTGCCTGGATTTTACCAACCGGGACAGGGGCCTACGAGCAGTACTTC.

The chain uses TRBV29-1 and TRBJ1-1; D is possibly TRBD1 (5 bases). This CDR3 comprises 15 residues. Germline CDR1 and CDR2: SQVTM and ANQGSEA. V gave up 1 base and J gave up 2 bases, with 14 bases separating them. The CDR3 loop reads CSVEGLLTDNTEAFF. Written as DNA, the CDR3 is TGCAGCGTTGAAGGTCTATTGACAGACAACACTGAAGCTTTCTTT.